These 7 T cell receptor beta chains were sequenced from one sample in a study of cytomegalovirus exposure and HLA in healthy donors. The PCR employed 60 Vbeta primers together with 13 Jbeta primers. The method was immunoSEQ multiplex PCR; TCRdb's version includes in-frame clones alone and lacks a portion of them. The sample includes 140,000 or so clones, around three quarters of them seen just once. Source material: PBMCs. The receptors here all came from a middle-aged man in good health and CMV-seronegative.

The CDR3 bases are TGTGCCAGTAACCGGGCGACAGATCAAAACTATGGCTACACCTTC. It codes for CASNRATDQNYGYTF. The V and J genes are TRBV19 and TRBJ1-2; possibly TRBD1 for D (5 bases). The CDR3 extends over 15 amino acids. Germline V CDR1 and CDR2: LNHDA, SQIVND (reference sequence). Trimming left V 7 bases short and J 2 bases short, with 17 bases between. Variable domain in full (rest from reference TRBV19 and TRBJ1-2): DGGITQSPKYLFRKEGQNVTLSCEQNLNHDAMYWYRQDPGQGLRLIYYSQIVNDFQKGDIAEGYSVSREKKESFPLTVTSAQKNPTAFYLCASNRATDQNYGYTFGSGTRLTVV.

The CDR3 sequence: CASSATSGSMSGELFF. The CDR3 DNA sequence: TGTGCCAGTAGTGCCACTAGCGGGTCAATGTCGGGGGAGCTGTTTTTT. The chain carries TRBV19 and TRBJ2-2; TRBD2 aligns across 9 bases. This CDR3 spans 16 amino acids. V dropped 5 bases and J dropped 8; count of bases not matched to a gene: 12. Germline V gene sequence: CDR1 LNHDA, CDR2 SQIVND (reference sequence).

This sequence joins TRBV30 and TRBJ1-4; D gene uncertain. Germline V CDR1 and CDR2: GTSNPN, SVGIG (reference sequence). Trimming took off 2 bases at V and 9 bases at J, with 13 bases between the two ends. This CDR3 is built from 13 residues. The CDR3 coding sequence is TGTGCCTGGAGTTTCGGGGAGGCCCAAAAACTGTTTTTT. This codes for CAWSFGEAQKLFF. The full variable domain, with the rest looked up from reference TRBV30 and TRBJ1-4, is SQTIHQWPATLVQPVGSPLSLECTVEGTSNPNLYWYRQAAGRGLQLLFYSVGIGQISSEVPQNLSASRPQDRQFILSSKKLLLSDSGFYLCAWSFGEAQKLFFGSGTQLSVL.

This chain joins TRBV4-3 and TRBJ1-5; the D is unclear. Germline V gene sequence: CDR1 LGHNA, CDR2 YSLEER. The V gene lost 0 bases and the J gene lost 4 bases, with 19 bases spanning the gap. The CDR3 runs to 18 residues. The CDR3 here is CASSQEWEASLGNQPQHF. In DNA form, the CDR3 reads TGCGCCAGCAGCCAAGAATGGGAGGCCTCCTTGGGAAATCAGCCCCAGCATTTT.

The chain carries TRBV19 and TRBJ2-1; 8 positions match TRBD2. The CDR3 runs 17 residues. Losses at the gene ends were 1 base for V and 7 bases for J; bases not matched to a gene: 12. Germline CDR1 reads LNHDA; CDR2 reads SQIVND (reference sequence). The CDR3 reads CASSIGSGSGVPNEQFF. In DNA, the CDR3 is TGTGCCAGTAGTATAGGTAGCGGTAGCGGGGTACCTAATGAGCAGTTCTTC.

This chain joins TRBV4-3 and TRBJ1-1, with a possible D match to TRBD1 (6 bases). Per germline, CDR1 LGHNA and CDR2 YSLEER. The CDR3 loop spans 16 amino acids. The ends were cut back, 6 bases at V and 0 bases at J, with 17 bases in the middle. As DNA, the CDR3 is TGCGCCAGCAGTCTAGGGGCAGGGGATATGAACACTGAAGCTTTCTTT. Translated: CASSLGAGDMNTEAFF.

Concerning this clone itself: The junction does not match germline at one end; this may be a read error. As DNA, the CDR3 is TGTGCCAGTAGTATAGACGGGACAGGGTACAACTATGGCTACGCCTTC. The encoded protein is CASSIDGTGYNYGYAF. The V and J genes are TRBV19 and TRBJ1-2; TRBD1 matches at 9 bases. The CDR3 spans 16 residues. Germline loops: CDR1 LNHDA, CDR2 SQIVND (reference sequence).